One sample yielded the 8 T cell receptor beta chains listed below, sequenced in a study of somatic mutations in cytotoxic T cells in rheumatoid arthritis. Sequencing used immunoSEQ multiplex PCR; TCRdb keeps in-frame clones, though not all of them. The data show about 18,000 clones, with over 60% seen just once and approximately 28% held by the top ten. The sample was CD8+ T cells sorted from blood. These receptors were taken from an adult with rheumatoid arthritis.

The rearrangement joins TRBV15 to TRBJ2-1, with 7 bases matching TRBD2. Germline V gene sequence: CDR1 LNHNV, CDR2 YYDKDF (reference sequence). The CDR3 runs to 17 residues. Losses at the gene ends were 3 bases for V and 8 bases for J; bases not matched to a gene: 16. CDR3 protein: CATSSPWGGIASDEQFF. The CDR3 region has the DNA TGTGCCACCAGCAGCCCTTGGGGGGGAATAGCGTCGGATGAGCAGTTCTTC.

V and J are TRBV2 and TRBJ2-3, with 7 bases fitting TRBD2. Germline CDR1 reads SNHLY; CDR2 reads FYNNEI. V lost 2 bases, J lost 4 bases, and 12 bases stayed unmatched. The CDR3 is 17 amino acids. CDR3 bases: TGTGCCAGCAGTGAAAGCCGACTAGCCGCAAAGGCAGATACGCAGTATTTT. Amino acid sequence: CASSESRLAAKADTQYF.

The chain is built from TRBV18 and TRBJ1-4; D gene ambiguous. This CDR3 has 12 amino acids. The V gene lost 2 bases and the J gene lost 8 bases, with 6 bases spanning the gap. In germline, CDR1 is KGHSH, CDR2 LQKENI. For the CDR3, the DNA is TGTGCCAGCTCACCAGGAGGGGAAAAACTGTTTTTT. As protein: CASSPGGEKLFF.

V and J are TRBV2 and TRBJ2-1; maybe TRBD2 (6 bases). The germline V gene encodes CDR1 SNHLY and CDR2 FYNNEI. V lost 7 bases and J 4 bases, leaving 17 bases between the germline ends. The CDR3 loop spans 15 amino acids. The CDR3 spells CASIGTSGLYNEQFF. For the CDR3, the DNA is TGTGCCAGCATCGGGACTTCAGGCCTATACAATGAGCAGTTCTTC.

Here the CDR3 DNA reads TGCGCCAGCAGCCAAGATGGGCGGGGGACCTACGAGCAGTACTTC. Its translation: CASSQDGRGTYEQYF. The J gene is TRBJ2-7, the V gene TRBV4-1, with 7 nucleotides matching TRBD2. This CDR3 is 15 amino acids long. Losses at the gene ends were 0 bases for V and 2 bases for J; bases not matched to a gene: 4. The germline gives CDR1 MGHRA, CDR2 YSYEKL.

This chain uses TRBV12-2 with TRBJ2-2. TRBV12-2 is classified as a pseudogene. CDR3 length equals 17 residues. CDR3 nucleotide sequence: TGTGCAAGTCGCTTAGGGGCGGAAGTTTTTTTTCCCGGGGAGCTGTTTTTT. Translating gives CASRLGAEVFFPGELFF.

A single count supports this clone. The chain has TRBV12-5 and TRBJ1-5; D unclear. The CDR3 extends over 12 amino acids. V lost 2 bases, J lost 1 base, and 0 bases lay in between. Per germline, CDR1 LGHNT and CDR2 FRNRAP. The CDR3 region has the DNA TGTGCTAGTGGTTTGAGCAATCAGCCCCAGCATTTT. This translates into CASGLSNQPQHF.

V is TRBV28 and J is TRBJ1-1; TRBD1 is a possible D gene (6 bases). Germline CDR1 MDHEN, CDR2 SYDVKM. The CDR3 covers 13 residues. The V end lost 5 bases, the J end lost 6 bases, and 13 bases lay between the germline ends. The CDR3 DNA sequence: TGTGCCAGCAGTCATACCGGGGGGCCTGAAGCTTTCTTT. It yields the protein CASSHTGGPEAFF.